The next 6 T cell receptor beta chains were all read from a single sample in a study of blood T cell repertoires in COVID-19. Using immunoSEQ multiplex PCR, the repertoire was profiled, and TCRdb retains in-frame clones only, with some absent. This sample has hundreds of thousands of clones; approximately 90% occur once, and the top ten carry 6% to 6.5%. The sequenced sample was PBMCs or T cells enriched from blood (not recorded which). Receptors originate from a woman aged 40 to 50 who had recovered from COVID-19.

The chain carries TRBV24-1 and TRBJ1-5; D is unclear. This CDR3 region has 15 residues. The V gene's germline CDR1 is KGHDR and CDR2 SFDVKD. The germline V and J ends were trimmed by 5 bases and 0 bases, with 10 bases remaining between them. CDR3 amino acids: CATSGYGDSNQPQHF. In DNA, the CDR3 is TGTGCCACCAGTGGGTACGGGGATAGCAATCAGCCCCAGCATTTT.

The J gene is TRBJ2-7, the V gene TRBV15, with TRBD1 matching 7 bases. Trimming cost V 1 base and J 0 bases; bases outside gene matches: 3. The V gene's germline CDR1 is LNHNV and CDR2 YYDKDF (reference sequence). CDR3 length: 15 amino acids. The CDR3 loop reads CATSRGGGGSYEQYF. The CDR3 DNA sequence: TGTGCCACCAGCAGAGGAGGGGGCGGCTCCTACGAGCAGTACTTC.

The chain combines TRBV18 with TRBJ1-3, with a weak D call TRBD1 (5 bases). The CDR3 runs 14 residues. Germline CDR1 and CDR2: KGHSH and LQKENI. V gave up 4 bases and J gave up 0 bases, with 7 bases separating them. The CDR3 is CASSQDNSGNTIYF. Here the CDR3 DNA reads TGTGCCAGCTCACAGGACAACTCTGGAAACACCATATATTTT.

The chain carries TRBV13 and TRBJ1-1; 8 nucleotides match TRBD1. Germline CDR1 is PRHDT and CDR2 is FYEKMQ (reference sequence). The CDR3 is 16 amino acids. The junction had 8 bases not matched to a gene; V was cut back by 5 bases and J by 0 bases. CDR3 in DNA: TGTGCCAGCAGCCTGAGACAGGGGCCTATGAACACTGAAGCTTTCTTT. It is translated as CASSLRQGPMNTEAFF.

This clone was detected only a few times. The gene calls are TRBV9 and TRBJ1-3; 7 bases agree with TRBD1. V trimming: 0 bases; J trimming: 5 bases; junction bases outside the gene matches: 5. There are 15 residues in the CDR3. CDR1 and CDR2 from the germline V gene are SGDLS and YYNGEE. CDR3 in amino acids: CASSVEGGSRNTIYF. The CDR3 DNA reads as TGTGCCAGCAGCGTAGAAGGGGGCAGCCGAAACACCATATATTTT.

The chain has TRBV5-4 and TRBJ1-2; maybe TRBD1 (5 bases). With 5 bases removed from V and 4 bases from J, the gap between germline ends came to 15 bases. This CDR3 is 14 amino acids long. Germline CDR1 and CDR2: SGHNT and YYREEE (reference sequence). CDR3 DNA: TGTGCCAGCAGTTCTGGTGGGGCGGCCTATGGCTACACCTTC. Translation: CASSSGGAAYGYTF.